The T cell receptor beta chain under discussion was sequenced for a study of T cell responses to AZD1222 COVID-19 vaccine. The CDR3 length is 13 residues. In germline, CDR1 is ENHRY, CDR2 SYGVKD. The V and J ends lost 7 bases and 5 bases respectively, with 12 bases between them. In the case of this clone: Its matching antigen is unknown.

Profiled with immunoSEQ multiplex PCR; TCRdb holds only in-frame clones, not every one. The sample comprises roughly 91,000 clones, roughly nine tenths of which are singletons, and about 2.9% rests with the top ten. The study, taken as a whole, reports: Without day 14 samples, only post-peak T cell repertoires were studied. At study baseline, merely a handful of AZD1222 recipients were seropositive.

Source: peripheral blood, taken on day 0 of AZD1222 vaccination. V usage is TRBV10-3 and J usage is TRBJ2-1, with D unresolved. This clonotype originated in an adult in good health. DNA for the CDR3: TGTGCCATCACCCAGGACCCGGACAATGAGCAGTTCTTC. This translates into CAITQDPDNEQFF.